The present TCR beta chain was sequenced within a study of T-cell memory formation after mild COVID-19 listed by TCRdb under 2021. For context, the study as a whole: Most TCR sequence clusters were specific to one of the two donors. In two donors, T-cell clones that expanded and contracted after mild COVID-19 were followed by sequencing TCRalpha and TCRbeta repertoires longitudinally. The cohort comprised two young, previously healthy adult volunteers, one female and one male. Study-wide conclusions, independent of this receptor: The study included only a couple of mild cases, and larger cohorts that include severe cases with pre-infection samples were judged to be necessary. From day 15 to 85, contracting clones showed balanced CD4/CD8 phenotypes, whereas a second wave of clones that expanded from day 15 to 37 leaned towards CD4+. Contracting CD4+ clones turned up mainly in the CM and EM memory subsets, whereas EMRA was where CD8+ clones were enriched. The detection of some responding clones in pre-infection memory suggests that pre-existing cross-reactive memory T cells joined the SARS-CoV-2 response. SARS-CoV-2 specificity of the second-wave clones peaking on day 37 was not confirmed.

The germline V gene specifies SGHVS as CDR1 and FNYEAQ as CDR2. The CDR3 runs 15 residues from the cysteine to the phenylalanine. The read is trimmed to its CDR3 DNA, 45 bases read in frame from base 1. Relative to germline, V is 0 bases shorter and J is 0 bases shorter, with 7 bases between their ends. These reads were obtained on an Illumina NovaSeq 6000. cDNA libraries for TCRalpha and TCRbeta were prepared by 5'RACE using constant-segment primers, with sample barcodes and unique molecular identifiers added. Trizol reagent was used to extract RNA from every sample. Library amplification was performed in two PCR steps, and a second sample barcode and Illumina TruSeq adapters were introduced in the second step. The libraries were sequenced on an Illumina NovaSeq using 2 x 150 bp paired-end reads. As for the authors' bioinformatics: Demultiplexing of reads and collapsing into UMI-guided consensus sequences were performed with migec v1.2.7. Using mixcr v2.1.11, the UMI consensuses were aligned to TRA and TRB V and J templates and assembled into clonotypes. Clonotypes were classified as expanded or contracted when called significant by both edgeR and NoisET, with noise models trained on biological replicates. For edgeR calls, the cutoffs were a false discovery rate-adjusted p below 0.01 and a log2 fold-change threshold of 1. As an exploratory analysis of dynamics, max-normalized trajectories of the 1000 most abundant clonotypes were examined by PCA with hierarchical clustering. Each responding clone was given a CD4 or CD8 phenotype based on the CD4+ and CD8+ repertoires, which had been sequenced separately. Starting from the raw public reads, TCRdb applied fastp trimming at Q25, assembled clones with MiXCR and retained in-frame beta chains. Rows with a matching CDR3 protein are joined into one entry that keeps the most common DNA and genes. V and J calls and clone size were set by TCRdb, not the authors. This sample is represented by around 430,000 distinct CDR3 sequences; about 17% of them were singletons. Roughly 21% of the sample belongs to the ten largest clones.

Ficoll-Paque density gradient centrifugation was the method used to isolate PBMCs. For this clonotype: It has no known antigen specificity. Qualities for individual bases were not recorded, and no much larger clone is one base off.

The chain couples TRBV7-6 to TRBJ2-3; the D gene is unclear. Sequencing was performed on PBMCs or a T cell subset sorted from them (not recorded which). This TCR came from a man younger than 35 who had mild COVID-19 (a few samples of this study predate the infection). The sample titles of this study are shuffled in the database, so cell type and time point are left out; the donor was told from shared clones. The bases read TGTGCCAGCAGCTTAGCCCCGACAAGCACAGATACGCAGTATTTT. Its protein product is CASSLAPTSTDTQYF.